This T cell receptor beta chain was profiled in a study of cytomegalovirus exposure and HLA in healthy donors. Study at large: The roughly 130 validation repertoires used the same platform as the approximately 700 first-cohort repertoires, a later analysis reported.

Study conclusions and caveats: As was reported, the classifier diagnosed cytomegalovirus status with high specificity and sensitivity.

In the case of this clone: Its target is not known.

The table came from immunoSEQ multiplex PCR; TCRdb's copy has only in-frame clones and leaves some out. This table has 150,000 to 200,000 clones, around nine tenths appearing once. Material: PBMCs. The sequence derives from a man aged 18 to 30 in good health and CMV-seronegative.

The CDR3 DNA is TGTGCCAGCAGCCTTTGGACAGCAAATAACTATGGCTACACCTTC. Translated: CASSLWTANNYGYTF. The chain has TRBV5-8 and TRBJ1-2; the D gene is possibly TRBD1 (6 bases). V was trimmed by 4 bases and J by 1 base, leaving 14 bases between them. The germline gives CDR1 SGHTS, CDR2 YDEGEE. This CDR3 contains 15 residues.